This T cell receptor (beta chain) derives from a study of blood T cell repertoires in COVID-19. Produced via immunoSEQ multiplex PCR; TCRdb's table is partial and in-frame only. The sample gives about 74,000 clones, 75% to 85% of which show up once; about 16% is in the top ten. This clone was found a few times. Per the germline V gene, CDR1 is GTSNPN and CDR2 is SVGIG (reference sequence). V was clipped by 5 bases and J by 1 base, with 8 bases between them. CDR3 length equals 12 residues. The sequencing input was peripheral blood. This TCR came from a human donor in a cohort sampled during active COVID-19. The chain combines TRBV30 with TRBJ1-1; D is possibly TRBD1 (5 bases). The CDR3: CAWAGSNTEAFF. In DNA, the CDR3 is TGTGCCTGGGCAGGGTCGAACACTGAAGCTTTCTTT.